This TCR beta chain was observed in a study of blood T cell repertoires in COVID-19. Across the study: PBMCs, B-cell-depleted T cells, or T cells provided the cDNA or gDNA that made up the material.

Individuals drawn from approximately 22 US areas were about 18 to 100 years old. Recovered Cohort 3 donors showed two negative PCRs, clearance, or symptom resolution. CDR3 length equals 13 residues. The V end was cut by 10 bases, the J end by 4 bases, with 16 bases between. Germline CDR1 is LGHDT and CDR2 is YNNKEL (reference sequence). Some clones are missing from TCRdb's copy, which holds only in-frame ones; the method was immunoSEQ multiplex PCR. The table has 150,000 to 200,000 clones, about 80% seen once; the top ten hold about 12%. Sequencing used PBMCs or T cells enriched from blood (not recorded which). The chain is built from TRBV3-1 (or the pseudogene TRBV3-2) and TRBJ1-1; D unclear. The receptor was derived from a man in his fifties who had recovered from COVID-19. CDR3 loop: CATRISGITEAFF. For the CDR3, the DNA is TGTGCCACTCGGATCTCAGGTATCACTGAAGCTTTCTTT.